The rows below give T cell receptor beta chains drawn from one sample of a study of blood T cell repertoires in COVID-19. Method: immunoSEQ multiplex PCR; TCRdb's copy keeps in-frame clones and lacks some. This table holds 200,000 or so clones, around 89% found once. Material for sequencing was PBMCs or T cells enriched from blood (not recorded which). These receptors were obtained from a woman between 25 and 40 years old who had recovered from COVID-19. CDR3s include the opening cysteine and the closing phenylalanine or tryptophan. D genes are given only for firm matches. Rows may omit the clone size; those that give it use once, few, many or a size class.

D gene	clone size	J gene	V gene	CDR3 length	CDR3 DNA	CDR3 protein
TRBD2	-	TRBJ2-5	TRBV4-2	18	TGTGCCAGCAGCCAAGTAGGGACTAGCGGGGGGGGCCAAGAGACCCAGTACTTC	CASSQVGTSGGGQETQYF
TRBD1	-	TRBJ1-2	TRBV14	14	TGTGCCAGCAGCCCCGGACAGGGGGCGATTGGCTACACCTTC	CASSPGQGAIGYTF
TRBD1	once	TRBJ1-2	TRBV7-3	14	TGTGCCAGCAGCTTGGGACAGGGGGTCTATGGCTACACCTTC	CASSLGQGVYGYTF
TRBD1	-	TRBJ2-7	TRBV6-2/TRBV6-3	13	TGTGCCAGCAGTTCGGGACAGATCTACGAGCAGTACTTC	CASSSGQIYEQYF
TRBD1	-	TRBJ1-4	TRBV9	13	TGTGCCAGCAGCGTAGAGGGACAGGAAAAACTGTTTTTT	CASSVEGQEKLFF
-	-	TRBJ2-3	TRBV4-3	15	TGCGCCAGCAGCCAAGATCAGACATTTTCAGATACGCAGTATTTT	CASSQDQTFSDTQYF
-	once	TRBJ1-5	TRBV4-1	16	TGCGCCAGCAGCCAAGGGTTGGCGGACTTCAATCAGCCCCAGCATTTT	CASSQGLADFNQPQHF
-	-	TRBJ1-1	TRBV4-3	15	TGCGCCAGCAGCCAGGCAGTTCGGTCAGGGACTGAAGCTTTCTTT	CASSQAVRSGTEAFF
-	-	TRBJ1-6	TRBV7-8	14	TGTGCCAGCAGCCCAAAGAGGGTGGATTCACCCCTCCACTTT	CASSPKRVDSPLHF
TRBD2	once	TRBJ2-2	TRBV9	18	TGTGCCAGCAGCGAGGGACTAGCGGGGGGTTCGAACACCGGGGAGCTGTTTTTT	CASSEGLAGGSNTGELFF
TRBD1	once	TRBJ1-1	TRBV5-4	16	TGTGCCAGCAAACTTCCCGGCGGGACAGGGAACACTGAAGCTTTCTTT	CASKLPGGTGNTEAFF
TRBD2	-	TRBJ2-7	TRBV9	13	TGTGCCAGCAGCTCCTCCGGGACTAATGAGCAGTACTTC	CASSSSGTNEQYF
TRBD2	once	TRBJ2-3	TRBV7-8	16	TGTGCCAGCAGCTCGGACACTAGCGGGGGCCCAGATACGCAGTATTTT	CASSSDTSGGPDTQYF
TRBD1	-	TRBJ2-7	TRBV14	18	TGTGCCAGCAGCCCCTACGGAGCAGGGGGCGACTTCTCCTACGAGCAGTACTTC	CASSPYGAGGDFSYEQYF
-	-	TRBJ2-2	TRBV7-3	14	TGTGCCAGCAGCTTAGATAGAATCACCGGGGAGCTGTTTTTT	CASSLDRITGELFF
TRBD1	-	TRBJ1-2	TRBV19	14	TGTGCCAGTAGTATCGGGGGACAGGGGGTTGGCTACACCTTC	CASSIGGQGVGYTF
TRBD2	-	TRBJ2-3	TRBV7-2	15	TGTGCCAGCAGCTTAACTAGCGGGGTATCAGATACGCAGTATTTT	CASSLTSGVSDTQYF
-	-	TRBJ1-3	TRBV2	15	TGTGCCAGCTCAGGACTGGTTACTGAAGGAAACACCATATATTTT	CASSGLVTEGNTIYF
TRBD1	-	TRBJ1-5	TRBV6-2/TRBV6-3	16	TGTGCCAGCAGTATAGACCCGGACAGGGGGTACCAGCCCCAGCATTTT	CASSIDPDRGYQPQHF
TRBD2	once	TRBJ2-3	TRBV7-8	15	TGTGCCAGCAGGCGACTAGCGGGGGGGTTAGATACGCAGTATTTT	CASRRLAGGLDTQYF
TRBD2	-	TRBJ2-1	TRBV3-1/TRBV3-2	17	TGTGCCAGCAGCCCATTAGCAGCGGGGCTGGGGAACAATGAGCAGTTCTTC	CASSPLAAGLGNNEQFF
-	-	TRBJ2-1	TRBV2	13	TGTGCCAGCAGTGTATCCCTCTTGAACGCCAGGTTCTTC	CASSVSLLNARFF
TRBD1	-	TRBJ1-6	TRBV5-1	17	TGCGCCAGCAGCTTGGCCCGCGACAGGGTTGATATTTCACCCCTCCACTTT	CASSLARDRVDISPLHF
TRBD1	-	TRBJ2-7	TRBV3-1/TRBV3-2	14	TGTGCCAGCAGCCATGGACAGGGGGCTTACGAGCAGTACTTC	CASSHGQGAYEQYF
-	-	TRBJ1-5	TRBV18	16	TGTGCCAGCTCAACTATCAGGGGTAACAGCAATCAGCCCCAGCATTTT	CASSTIRGNSNQPQHF
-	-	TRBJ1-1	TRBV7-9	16	TGTGCCAGCAGCCCGCGGACAGTCCCCCAGAACACTGAAGCTTTCTTT	CASSPRTVPQNTEAFF
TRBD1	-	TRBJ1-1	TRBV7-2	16	TGTGCCAGCAGCGTAAGACAAACAGGGGATGGGTCTGAAGCTTTCTTT	CASSVRQTGDGSEAFF
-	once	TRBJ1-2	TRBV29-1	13	TGCAGCGTTTCTACGGGAGGGGACTATGGCTACACCTTC	CSVSTGGDYGYTF
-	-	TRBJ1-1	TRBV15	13	TGTGCCACCAGCTGGAGGGGTGGGGGTGAAGCTTTCTTT	CATSWRGGGEAFF
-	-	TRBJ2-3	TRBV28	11	TGTGCCAGCAGGGACACCTTTCAGCAGTATTTT	CASRDTFQQYF
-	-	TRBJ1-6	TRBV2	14	TGTGCCAGCAGCTTTGGGCAGAGCTACTCACCCCTCCACTTT	CASSFGQSYSPLHF
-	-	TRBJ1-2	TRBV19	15	TGTGCCACTCAGGAGGACAGAACCCTAAACTATGGCTACACCTTC	CATQEDRTLNYGYTF
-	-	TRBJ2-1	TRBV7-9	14	TGTGCCAGCGCCTTTCTTCCCGACCGGACTCAACAGTTCTTC	CASAFLPDRTQQFF
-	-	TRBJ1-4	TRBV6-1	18	TGTGCCAGCAGTGAGTCCCCAGTGGGGGCCGGGTGGATTGAAAAACTGTTTTTT	CASSESPVGAGWIEKLFF
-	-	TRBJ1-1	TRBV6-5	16	TGTGCCAGCAGTTACAGCCGCGACAGTCCAAACACTGAAGCTTTCTTT	CASSYSRDSPNTEAFF